This paragraph covers one TCR beta chain sequence. Its specificity is not known. CDR1 LGHNA and CDR2 YSLEER come from the germline V gene. The CDR3 contains 14 residues. Trimming removed 3 bases at V and 6 bases at J, with 15 bases between. This sample was included in a study of graft-versus-host responses after intestinal transplantation. Profiling relied on immunoSEQ multiplex PCR, and the TCRdb table lists in-frame clones only, not all of them. This table has around 100,000 clones, 85% to 95% appearing once. The material was unstimulated CD8+ T cells sorted from spleen or lymph node cells, obtained before transplant. J is TRBJ2-7 and V is TRBV4-3, with D hard to call. The receptor was isolated from a human donor who was the organ donor for an intestinal transplant. The CDR3 nucleotides are TGCGCCAGCAGCCAGGAGACACCTCCTATCGAGCAGTACTTC. It encodes CASSQETPPIEQYF.